Listed here are 5 T cell receptor beta chains from one sample, sequenced in a study of CD8 T cells in Susac syndrome. RNA amounts of roughly 0.45 to 1 ug underwent reverse transcription with random hexamers. TCRdb used MiXCR to reprocess the immunoSEQ multiplex PCR reads, holding one entry per CDR3 protein. The sample carries approximately 150,000 distinct CDR3 sequences, 92% recorded once. Sequenced material: CD4+ T cells from PBMCs. The receptors shown here come from a human donor in good health.

This chain connects TRBV14 to TRBJ2-3; 7 nucleotides agree with TRBD1. Germline V gives CDR1 SGHDN, CDR2 FVKESK. The CDR3 covers 15 residues. V was pared by 6 bases and J by 2 bases, with 8 bases of the junction left unmatched. CDR3 nucleotides: TGTGCCAGCAGTAAACTCGGGACAGTCACAGATACGCAGTATTTT. Amino acids: CASSKLGTVTDTQYF.

J is TRBJ2-5 and V is TRBV10-3, with D possibly called TRBD1 or TRBD2 (7 bases each). Trimming stripped 0 bases from V and 5 bases from J, with 16 bases between. There are 16 residues in the CDR3. Germline values: CDR1 ENHRY, CDR2 SYGVKD. CDR3: CAISESGGTVLETQYF. In nucleotides, the CDR3 is TGTGCCATCAGTGAGTCGGGAGGGACAGTCTTGGAGACCCAGTACTTC.

The DNA of the CDR3 is TGTGCCAGCAGCTGGGACAGGGGGGAAAAACTGTTTTTT. It codes for CASSWDRGEKLFF. The rearrangement uses TRBV7-2 and TRBJ1-4; TRBD1 matches 11 bases. The CDR3 loop spans 13 amino acids. V gave up 4 bases and J gave up 8 bases; unmatched junction bases: 0. In germline, CDR1 is SGHTA, CDR2 FQGNSA.

V and J are TRBV24-1 and TRBJ2-3; D is perhaps TRBD1 or TRBD2 (6 bases each). The germline CDR1 and CDR2 sequences are KGHDR and SFDVKD. Trimming removed 5 bases from V and 0 bases from J, with 11 bases in between. This CDR3 is built from 15 residues. The CDR3 region has the DNA TGTGCCACCAGTGGCCGGGGGCGGAGCACAGATACGCAGTATTTT. Translation: CATSGRGRSTDTQYF.

The genes are TRBV7-7 and TRBJ2-2; D call uncertain. Looked up from germline, CDR1 is SSHAT and CDR2 is FNYEAQ (reference sequence). V dropped 8 bases and J dropped 5 bases, with 15 bases sitting between them. The CDR3 sequence is 14 residues long. The CDR3 sequence is CASARQIGTGELFF. The CDR3 DNA follows: TGTGCCAGCGCTCGGCAGATCGGGACCGGGGAGCTGTTTTTT.